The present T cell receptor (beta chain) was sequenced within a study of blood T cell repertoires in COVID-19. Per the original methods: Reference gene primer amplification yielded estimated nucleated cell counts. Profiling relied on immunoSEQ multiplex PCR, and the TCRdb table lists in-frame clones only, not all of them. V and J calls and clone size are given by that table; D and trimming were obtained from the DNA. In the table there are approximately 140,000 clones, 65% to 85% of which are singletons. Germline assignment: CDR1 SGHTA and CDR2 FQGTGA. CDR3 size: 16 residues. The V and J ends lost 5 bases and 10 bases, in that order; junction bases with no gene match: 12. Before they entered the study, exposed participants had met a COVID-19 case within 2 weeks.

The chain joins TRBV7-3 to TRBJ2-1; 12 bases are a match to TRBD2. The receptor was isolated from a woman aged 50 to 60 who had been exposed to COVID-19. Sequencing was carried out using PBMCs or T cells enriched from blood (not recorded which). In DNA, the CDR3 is TGTGCCAGCAGCCCCACGACTAGCGGGGGCGGGGGCGAGCAGTTCTTC. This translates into CASSPTTSGGGGEQFF.